These T cell receptor beta chains were read from a single sample in a study of siplizumab effects on memory and regulatory T cells. Clones were read by immunoSEQ multiplex PCR, and TCRdb kept only the in-frame ones, dropping some. This repertoire shows approximately 82,000 clones, roughly 87% found once; its top ten account for 1.5% to 1.7%. What was sequenced was Tregs sorted from blood. These receptor sequences come from a human donor in good health. The CDR3 runs from the conserved cysteine through the conserved F or W. The D gene is left open where the match is weak. Size tells how often a clone was seen (once, few, many) or the class of an expanded clone, and some rows leave it out.

>.|TRBJ1-3|TRBD1|TRBV15
TGTGCCACCAGCGCCGGGACAGCATCCTCTGGAAACACCATATATTTT
CATSAGTASSGNTIYF
>.|TRBJ1-1|TRBD1|TRBV7-6
TGTGCCAGCAGCTTTGGGGGACAGGGATTGAACACTGAAGCTTTCTTT
CASSFGGQGLNTEAFF
>.|TRBJ1-1|.|TRBV4-3
TGCGCCAGCAGCCAAGATCCGGGCACTGAAGCTTTCTTT
CASSQDPGTEAFF
>.|TRBJ1-4|TRBD1|TRBV28
TGTGCCAGCAGTGGGGGTGACAGGGGTTGGTTGTATGAAAAACTGTTTTTT
CASSGGDRGWLYEKLFF
>.|TRBJ2-3|.|TRBV5-1
TGCGCCAGCAGCGGGGGGACTCCAGATACGCAGTATTTT
CASSGGTPDTQYF
>.|TRBJ2-7|TRBD2|TRBV5-1
TGCGCCAGCAGCATAGCGGGGGGGCCGAGATACGAGCAGTACTTC
CASSIAGGPRYEQYF
>.|TRBJ1-2|TRBD1|TRBV20-1
TGCAGTCCTAAGACAGGGGCTGGCTACACCTTC
CSPKTGAGYTF
>few|TRBJ1-6|.|TRBV6-5
TGTGCCAGCAGTTACCTCGACAACTCACCCCTCCACTTT
CASSYLDNSPLHF
>.|TRBJ1-6|.|TRBV29-1
TGCAGCGTTGAGAGCTCCTATAATTCACCCCTCCACTTT
CSVESSYNSPLHF
>.|TRBJ1-6|.|TRBV7-9
TGTGCCAGCAGCTTCCGGTCTTCCGGTTCACCCCTCCACTTT
CASSFRSSGSPLHF
>.|TRBJ2-1|.|TRBV6-5
TGTGCCAGCATAACAGCAGTGACAAATGAGCAGTTCTTC
CASITAVTNEQFF
>.|TRBJ2-1|TRBD1|TRBV19
TGTGCCAGTAGTGCCCAGAGGGGACAGGGTCTCGATGAGCAGTTCTTC
CASSAQRGQGLDEQFF
>.|TRBJ1-5|.|TRBV5-6
TGTGCCAGCACCCTCAAGGGGCTCAATCAGCCCCAGCATTTT
CASTLKGLNQPQHF
>.|TRBJ1-4|.|TRBV29-1
TGCAGCGTTGACGGAATTGACGAAAAACTGTTTTTT
CSVDGIDEKLFF
>.|TRBJ1-2|.|TRBV6-1
TGTGCCAGCAGTGAATTCAGCACCTTAAACTATGGCTACACCTTC
CASSEFSTLNYGYTF
>.|TRBJ1-3|.|TRBV5-5
TGTGCCAGCGGGGGGACTCCTGGAAACACCATATATTTT
CASGGTPGNTIYF
>.|TRBJ1-1|.|TRBV6-6
TGTGCCAGCAGACGCACATTTGTGGGCACTGAAGCTTTCTTT
CASRRTFVGTEAFF
>.|TRBJ2-1|TRBD1|TRBV19
TGTGCCAGTGGGGCAGGGGGTTACAATGAGCAGTTCTTC
CASGAGGYNEQFF
>.|TRBJ2-5|TRBD2|TRBV4-3
TGCGCCAGCAGCCAAGGATCAACTAGCGGGGGACGGGAGACCCAGTACTTC
CASSQGSTSGGRETQYF
>.|TRBJ2-3|TRBD1|TRBV18
TGTGCCAGCCGGGACAGGGCGACAGATACGCAGTATTTT
CASRDRATDTQYF
>.|TRBJ2-7|TRBD2|TRBV4-2
TGTGCCAGCAGCCCCACGGGACTAGGACGCTACGAGCAGTACTTC
CASSPTGLGRYEQYF
>.|TRBJ2-7|.|TRBV6-5
TGTGCCAGCAGTCACCCCGGCAGGATTTACGAGCAGTACTTC
CASSHPGRIYEQYF
>.|TRBJ2-2|.|TRBV6-6
TGTGCCAGCAACGTCCCCGGGATCCCGGGGACCGGGGAGCTGTTTTTT
CASNVPGIPGTGELFF
>.|TRBJ1-4|.|TRBV19
TGTGCCAGTAGGTCGGGGGGGCTTAATGAAAAACTGTTTTTT
CASRSGGLNEKLFF
>.|TRBJ2-7|TRBD1|TRBV7-2
TGTGCCAGCAGCTCCCGGGACAGGGGGTACGAGCAGTACTTC
CASSSRDRGYEQYF
>few|TRBJ1-1|.|TRBV30
TGTGCCTGGAGTCCCCCAGGGACGGTGAACACTGAAGCTTTCTTT
CAWSPPGTVNTEAFF
>.|TRBJ1-3|.|TRBV7-3
TGTGCCAGCAGCTTTTATCCGGGAAACACCATATATTTT
CASSFYPGNTIYF
>.|TRBJ1-2|TRBD1|TRBV14
TGTGCCAGCAGCCCCCGGACAGGGAGTTTCCATGGCTACACCTTC
CASSPRTGSFHGYTF
>.|TRBJ1-1|.|TRBV4-2
TGTGCCAGCAGCCAAGTTACCATGAACACTGAAGCTTTCTTT
CASSQVTMNTEAFF
>.|TRBJ2-2|TRBD1|TRBV7-2
TGTGCCAGCAGCTTAGTCTCGGACAGGGGATCCGGGGAGCTGTTTTTT
CASSLVSDRGSGELFF
>.|TRBJ2-1|TRBD2|TRBV19
TGTGCCAGTAGTCCCCGGAGAGCGGGAGTTTACAATGAGCAGTTCTTC
CASSPRRAGVYNEQFF
>.|TRBJ2-2|.|TRBV5-6
TGTGCCAGCAGCTTGGGGTGGAACACCGGGGAGCTGTTTTTT
CASSLGWNTGELFF
>.|TRBJ1-3|TRBD1|TRBV18
TGTGCCAGCTCACCGAATACACAGGGGACGGGAAACACCATATATTTT
CASSPNTQGTGNTIYF
>.|TRBJ2-3|.|TRBV5-4
TGTGCCAGCAGTCTTTTGGGGGGGCGGGTCCCAGATACGCAGTATTTT
CASSLLGGRVPDTQYF
>once|TRBJ2-3|.|TRBV18
TGTGCCAGCTCACCACCAGGGTCGGATACGCAGTATTTT
CASSPPGSDTQYF
>.|TRBJ1-4|.|TRBV29-1
TGCAGCGTTGAAGATCTGGGGGATGAAAAACTGTTTTTT
CSVEDLGDEKLFF
>.|TRBJ2-2|.|TRBV5-4
TGTGCCAGCAGCTTGCCGCTATTCACAGCTGGGGAGCTGTTTTTT
CASSLPLFTAGELFF
>.|TRBJ1-2|.|TRBV5-4
TGTGCCAGCAGCTTGGAGGGATTTTTGGGCTACACCTTC
CASSLEGFLGYTF
>few|TRBJ2-6|.|TRBV19
TGTGCCAGTAGTGTAGGACAGTCTGGGGCCAACGTCCTGACTTTC
CASSVGQSGANVLTF
>.|TRBJ2-3|.|TRBV4-1
TGCGCCAGCAGCCCACAACCTATCGCGGGCAGTTCCCCCCATACGCAGTATTTT
CASSPQPIAGSSPHTQYF
>.|TRBJ1-2|.|TRBV12-2
TGTGCAAGTCGCTTAGTCGGGGAGGCAGATGGCTACACCTTC
CASRLVGEADGYTF
>.|TRBJ1-2|.|TRBV19
TGTGCCATAAGACAGGACAGCTATGGCTACACCTTC
CAIRQDSYGYTF
>once|TRBJ1-1|.|TRBV5-4
TGCGCCAGCAGCCAGGAGTTTTTCGGAACGAACACTGAAGCTTTCTTT
CASSQEFFGTNTEAFF
>.|TRBJ2-1|.|TRBV19
TGTGCCAGTAGTACCCAGACTGGACCAGAGCAGTTCTTC
CASSTQTGPEQFF
>.|TRBJ1-3|.|TRBV2
TGTGCCAGCACCGGCTCTGGAAACACCATATATTTT
CASTGSGNTIYF
>.|TRBJ2-3|TRBD1|TRBV6-5
TGTGCCAGCAGTTACGCGGACAGGGTAGCGAATACGCAGTATTTT
CASSYADRVANTQYF
>.|TRBJ2-6|.|TRBV13
TGTGCCAGCAGCTTAGGCGGAGCAGTTGGGGCCAACGTCCTGACTTTC
CASSLGGAVGANVLTF
>once|TRBJ2-1|TRBD1|TRBV5-1
TGCGCCAGCAGCTCAGTGGGGACAGGGGTCTACAATGAGCAGTTCTTC
CASSSVGTGVYNEQFF
>.|TRBJ1-2|.|TRBV7-2
TGTGCCAGCAGCTTAGAAGCTAACTATGGCTACACCTTC
CASSLEANYGYTF
>medium-sized|TRBJ2-7|TRBD1|TRBV19
TGTGCCAGTAGCTACTATCCGGGACAGGGGGCTTACGAGCAGTACTTC
CASSYYPGQGAYEQYF
>.|TRBJ2-6|.|TRBV5-4
TGTGCCAGCAGCCTCCAATTTCGCTCTGGGGCCAACGTCCTGACTTTC
CASSLQFRSGANVLTF
>.|TRBJ2-4|.|TRBV5-4
TGTGCCAGCAGCCCCGGGACCTTTAACATTCAGTACTTC
CASSPGTFNIQYF
>.|TRBJ2-3|.|TRBV9
TGTGCCAGCAGCGTAGGCCCCGGGGTTGGTGTTAGAGATACGCAGTATTTT
CASSVGPGVGVRDTQYF
>.|TRBJ2-1|TRBD1|TRBV5-1
TGCGCCAGCAGCTCCACAGGGGCCGAGCAGTTCTTC
CASSSTGAEQFF
>.|TRBJ1-2|TRBD1|TRBV19
TGTGCCAGTAGTATGTTACCGGGACAGCTTTATGGCTACACCTTC
CASSMLPGQLYGYTF
>.|TRBJ1-5|.|TRBV19
TGTGCCAGTAGTACGCATACTAATCAGCCCCAGCATTTT
CASSTHTNQPQHF
>.|TRBJ1-1|.|TRBV9
TGTGCCAGCAGCGTAGGTGCAGAGCGCACTGAAGCTTTCTTT
CASSVGAERTEAFF
>.|TRBJ1-1|.|TRBV4-2
TGTGCCAGCAGCCAAGTCCAACCGACAGGTTGGGGAACTGAAGCTTTCTTT
CASSQVQPTGWGTEAFF
>.|TRBJ1-5|.|TRBV6-4
TGTGCCAGCAGTGAAGGGCAGGCCGGTCAGCCCCAGCATTTT
CASSEGQAGQPQHF